This T cell receptor beta chain comes out of a study of shared clonotypes between healthy human individuals. The study's findings and limits: Larger estimated richness was generally seen in naive subsets than in memory subsets. Shared clonotypes across all four donors exceeded non-shared ones in generation probability.

Negatively enriched CD4+ T cells were divided by CD45RA into naive and memory. The CDR3 extends over 12 amino acids. The germline V gene has CDR1 MDHEN and CDR2 SYDVKM. V was trimmed by 6 bases and J by 3 bases, leaving 9 bases between them. An assay was performed, and its level was deep. Sequenced by immunoSEQ multiplex PCR; TCRdb stores in-frame clones only, minus some. The sample comprises under 1,100,000 clones, roughly 74% of which are singletons, and more than 0.55% rests with the top ten. With respect to this clone: The antigen remains unidentified.

The sample taken for sequencing was memory CD4+ T cells from PBMCs. The sample's subset: CD45RA-negative fraction. The source is a man aged 18 to 30 in good health. Some clones in this sample may be carry-over from other donors' samples. The chain employs TRBV28 and TRBJ2-7, with D possibly matching TRBD1 (5 bases). The CDR3 sequence is CASSMTDYEQYF. The CDR3 DNA sequence: TGTGCCAGCAGCATGACAGACTACGAGCAGTACTTC.